This entry features one T cell receptor (beta chain) sequence. MiXCR, applied by TCRdb to the 5' RACE reads, yields one record per CDR3 protein. Here the sample spans fewer than 600,000 distinct CDR3 sequences, about a fifth being singletons. The CDR3 totals 12 residues. V lost 3 bases, J lost 6 bases, and 3 bases stayed unmatched. CDR1 is DFQATT and CDR2 is SNEGSKA in the germline V gene (reference sequence). The data originate from a study of T-cell memory formation after mild COVID-19. The clonotype comes from an adult woman who had mild COVID-19 (a few samples of this study predate the infection). Cell type and time point are not known. The genes are TRBV20-1 and TRBJ1-2; 8 nucleotides align to TRBD1. The sequenced sample was PBMCs or a T cell subset sorted from them (not recorded which). The CDR3 reads CSARTGVDGYTF. DNA for the CDR3: TGCAGTGCTAGGACAGGGGTGGATGGCTACACCTTC.